This T cell receptor beta chain was sequenced for a study of early stage breast cancer tumors. Study context: Among around 12 ER+/PR+/HER2- tumors, eight were ductal, four lobular.

CDR1 and CDR2 from the germline V gene are SSHAT and FNYEAQ (reference sequence). The CDR3 has 17 amino acids. This clone came up a few times. Mismatch with germline at one junction end may stem from a read error. The method was immunoSEQ multiplex PCR; TCRdb's version includes in-frame clones alone and lacks a portion of them. The repertoire holds roughly 40,000 clones, around 69% seen once, with approximately 7.1% in the top ten. This sequence originates from a person in their fifties with breast cancer. The specimen was blood. V and J are TRBV7-7 and TRBJ1-2, with D hard to call. CDR3 sequence: CASSLGRPGGSGYGYTF. In DNA form, the CDR3 reads TGTGCTAGCAGCTTAGGACGCCCGGGAGGGTCAGGATATGGCTACACCTTC.